The clone carrying this T cell receptor (beta chain) occurred once. The antigen is undetermined. The data were taken from a study of T cells in Graves' hyperthyroidism and ophthalmopathy. Overall study results and limits: A median 6.5 months before onset, the model predicted ophthalmopathy.

Amplification of TCR beta CDR3 regions used RNA as the template. The study used the HTBI primer set for a first-round RT-PCR of the TCR CDR3. One entry per CDR3 protein results from TCRdb running MiXCR on the multiplex PCR reads. The table lists fewer than 300,000 distinct CDR3 sequences, around 25% of them singletons. Newly diagnosed hyperthyroidism patients aged 18 to 65 years had disease lasting under 2 months. The sample consisted of blood. The TCR was taken from a man between 35 and 55 years old with Graves' hyperthyroidism that later progressed to Graves' ophthalmopathy.

The CDR3 sequence is CASNSGHQETQYF. CDR3 sequence (DNA): TGTGCCAGCAACAGCGGGCACCAAGAGACCCAGTACTTC. The gene calls are TRBV28 and TRBJ2-5, with a weak D call TRBD2 (6 bases). Germline assignment: CDR1 MDHEN and CDR2 SYDVKM. The CDR3 loop spans 13 amino acids. V lost 7 bases, J lost 0 bases, and 9 bases lay in between.